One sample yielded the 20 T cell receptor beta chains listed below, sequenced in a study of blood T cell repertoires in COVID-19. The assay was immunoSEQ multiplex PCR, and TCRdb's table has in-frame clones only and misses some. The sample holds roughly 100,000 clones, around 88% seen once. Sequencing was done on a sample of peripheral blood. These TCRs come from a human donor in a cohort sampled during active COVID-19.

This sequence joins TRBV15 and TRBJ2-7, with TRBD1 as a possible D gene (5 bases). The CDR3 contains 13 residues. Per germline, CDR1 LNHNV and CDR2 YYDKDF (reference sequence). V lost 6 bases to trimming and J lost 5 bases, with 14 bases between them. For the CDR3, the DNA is TGTGCCACCAGAGCCTCCGGCAGGGACGAGCAGTACTTC. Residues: CATRASGRDEQYF.

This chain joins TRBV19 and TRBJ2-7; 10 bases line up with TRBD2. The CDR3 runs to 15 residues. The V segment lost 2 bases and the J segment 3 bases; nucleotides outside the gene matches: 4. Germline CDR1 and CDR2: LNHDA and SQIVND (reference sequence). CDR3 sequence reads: CASSIKAGGLYEQYF. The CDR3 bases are TGTGCCAGTAGTATAAAAGCGGGGGGGCTCTACGAGCAGTACTTC.

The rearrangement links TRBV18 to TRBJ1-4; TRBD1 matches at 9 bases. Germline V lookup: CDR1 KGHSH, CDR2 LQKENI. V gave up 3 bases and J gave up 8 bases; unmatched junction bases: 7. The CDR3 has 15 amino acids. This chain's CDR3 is CASSPLQGAGEKLFF. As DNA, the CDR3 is TGTGCCAGCTCACCCCTACAGGGGGCTGGAGAAAAACTGTTTTTT.

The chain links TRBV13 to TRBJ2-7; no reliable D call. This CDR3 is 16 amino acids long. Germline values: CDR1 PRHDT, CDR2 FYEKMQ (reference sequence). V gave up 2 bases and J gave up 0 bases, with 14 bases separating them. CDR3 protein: CASSLSSGFSSYEQYF. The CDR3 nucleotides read TGTGCCAGCAGCTTAAGTTCCGGGTTCAGCTCCTACGAGCAGTACTTC.

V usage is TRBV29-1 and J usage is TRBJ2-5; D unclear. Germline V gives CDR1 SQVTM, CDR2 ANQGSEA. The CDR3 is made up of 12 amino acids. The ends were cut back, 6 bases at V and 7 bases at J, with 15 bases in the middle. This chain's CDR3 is CSVPTYRGTQYF. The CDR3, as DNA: TGCAGCGTCCCGACTTATCGAGGGACCCAGTACTTC.

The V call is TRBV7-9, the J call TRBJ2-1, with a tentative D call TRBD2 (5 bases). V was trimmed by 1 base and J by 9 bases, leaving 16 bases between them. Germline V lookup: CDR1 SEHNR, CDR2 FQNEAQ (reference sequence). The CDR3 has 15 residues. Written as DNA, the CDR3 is TGTGCCAGCAGCTTAGGTAGCGTCCCGACGGTTGAGCAGTTCTTC. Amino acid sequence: CASSLGSVPTVEQFF.

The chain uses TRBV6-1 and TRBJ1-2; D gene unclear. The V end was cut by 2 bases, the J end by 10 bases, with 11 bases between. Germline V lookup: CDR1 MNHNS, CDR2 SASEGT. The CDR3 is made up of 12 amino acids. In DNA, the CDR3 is TGTGCCAGCAGTGAAACACTGGACTTCTACACCTTC. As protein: CASSETLDFYTF.

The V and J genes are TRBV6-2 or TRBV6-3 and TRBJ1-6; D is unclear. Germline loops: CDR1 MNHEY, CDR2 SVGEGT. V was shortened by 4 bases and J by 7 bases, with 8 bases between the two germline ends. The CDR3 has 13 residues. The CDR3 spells CASSSLRNSPLHF. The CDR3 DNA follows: TGTGCCAGCAGTTCCCTTCGGAATTCACCCCTCCACTTT.

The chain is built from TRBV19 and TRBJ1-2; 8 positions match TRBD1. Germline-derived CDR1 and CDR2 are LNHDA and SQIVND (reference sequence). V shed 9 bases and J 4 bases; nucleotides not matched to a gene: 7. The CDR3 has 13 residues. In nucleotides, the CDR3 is TGTGCCAGCCGAGGACAGGGAGGCTATGGCTACACCTTC. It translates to CASRGQGGYGYTF.

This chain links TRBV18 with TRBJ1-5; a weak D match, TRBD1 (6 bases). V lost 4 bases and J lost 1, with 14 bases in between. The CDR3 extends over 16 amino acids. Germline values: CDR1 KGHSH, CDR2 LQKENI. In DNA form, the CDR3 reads TGTGCCAGCTCACTTTTAGACAGGACAAGCAATCAGCCCCAGCATTTT. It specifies CASSLLDRTSNQPQHF.

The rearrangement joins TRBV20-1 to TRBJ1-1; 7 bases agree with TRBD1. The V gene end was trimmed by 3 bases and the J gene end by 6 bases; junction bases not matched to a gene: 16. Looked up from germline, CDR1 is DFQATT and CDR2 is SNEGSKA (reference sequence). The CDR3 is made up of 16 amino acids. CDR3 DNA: TGCAGTGCTAGTGGGGACAGTCATTACCAAGGGGCTGAAGCTTTCTTT. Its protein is CSASGDSHYQGAEAFF.

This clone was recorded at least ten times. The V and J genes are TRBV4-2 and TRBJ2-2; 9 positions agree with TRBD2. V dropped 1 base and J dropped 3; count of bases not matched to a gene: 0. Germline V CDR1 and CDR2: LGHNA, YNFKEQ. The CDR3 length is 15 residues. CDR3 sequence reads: CASSQGGRDTGELFF. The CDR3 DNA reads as TGTGCCAGCAGCCAAGGCGGGAGGGACACCGGGGAGCTGTTTTTT.

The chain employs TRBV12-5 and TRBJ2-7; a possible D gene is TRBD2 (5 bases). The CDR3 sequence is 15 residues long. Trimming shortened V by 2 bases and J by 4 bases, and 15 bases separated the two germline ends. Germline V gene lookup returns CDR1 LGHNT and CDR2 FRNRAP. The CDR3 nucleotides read TGTGCTAGTGGTTTGTTTCTACACAGAGGGTACGAGCAGTACTTC. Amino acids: CASGLFLHRGYEQYF.

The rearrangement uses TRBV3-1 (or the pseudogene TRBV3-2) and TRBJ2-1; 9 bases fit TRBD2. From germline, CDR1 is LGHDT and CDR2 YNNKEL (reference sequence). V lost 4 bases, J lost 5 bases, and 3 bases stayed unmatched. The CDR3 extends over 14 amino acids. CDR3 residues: CASSRSGRNNEQFF. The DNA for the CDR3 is TGTGCCAGCAGCCGAAGCGGGAGGAACAATGAGCAGTTCTTC.

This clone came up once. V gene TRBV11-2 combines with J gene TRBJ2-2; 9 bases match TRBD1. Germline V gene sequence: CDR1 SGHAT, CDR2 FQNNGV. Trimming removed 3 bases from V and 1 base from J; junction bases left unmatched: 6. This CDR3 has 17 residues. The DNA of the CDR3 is TGTGCCAGCAGCTTGTACCCGGGACAGGGGAACACCGGGGAGCTGTTTTTT. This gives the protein CASSLYPGQGNTGELFF.

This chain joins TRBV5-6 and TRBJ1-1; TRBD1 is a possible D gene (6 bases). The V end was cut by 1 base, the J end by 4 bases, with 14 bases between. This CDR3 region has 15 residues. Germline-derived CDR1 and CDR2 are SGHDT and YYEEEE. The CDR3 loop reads CASSLWGLQGTEAFF. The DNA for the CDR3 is TGTGCCAGCAGCTTGTGGGGGCTCCAGGGCACTGAAGCTTTCTTT.

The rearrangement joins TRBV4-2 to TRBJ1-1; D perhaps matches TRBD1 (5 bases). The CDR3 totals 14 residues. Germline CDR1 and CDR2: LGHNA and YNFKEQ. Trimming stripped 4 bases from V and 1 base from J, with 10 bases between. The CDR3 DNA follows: TGTGCCAGCAGCCCGGGGGTCAGGAACACTGAAGCTTTCTTT. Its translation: CASSPGVRNTEAFF.

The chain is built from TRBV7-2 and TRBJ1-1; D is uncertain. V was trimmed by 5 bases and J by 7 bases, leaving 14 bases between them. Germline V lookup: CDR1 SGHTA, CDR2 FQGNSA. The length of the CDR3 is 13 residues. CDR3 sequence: CASSRLMGSEAFF. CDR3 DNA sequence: TGTGCCAGCAGCCGATTGATGGGCAGTGAAGCTTTCTTT. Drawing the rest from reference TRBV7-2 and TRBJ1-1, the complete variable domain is GAGVSQSPSNKVTEKGKDVELRCDPISGHTALYWYRQSLGQGLEFLIYFQGNSAPDKSGLPSDRFSAERTGGSVSTLTIQRTQQEDSAVYLCASSRLMGSEAFFGQGTRLTVV.

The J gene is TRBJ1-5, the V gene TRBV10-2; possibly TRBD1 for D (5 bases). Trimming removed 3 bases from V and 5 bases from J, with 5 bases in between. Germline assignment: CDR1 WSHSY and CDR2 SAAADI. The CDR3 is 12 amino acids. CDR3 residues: CASSDRDQPQHF. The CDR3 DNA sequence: TGCGCCAGCAGTGACAGGGATCAGCCCCAGCATTTT.

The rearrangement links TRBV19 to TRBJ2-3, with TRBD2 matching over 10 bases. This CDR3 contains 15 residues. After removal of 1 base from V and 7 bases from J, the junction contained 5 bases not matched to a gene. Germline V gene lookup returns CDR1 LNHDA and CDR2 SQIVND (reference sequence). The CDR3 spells CASSIGLAGAYTQYF. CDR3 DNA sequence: TGTGCCAGTAGTATAGGTCTAGCGGGGGCCTATACGCAGTATTTT.